This T cell receptor (beta chain) was captured by sequencing in a study of T-cell reconstitution after alpha-beta-depleted transplantation in children (dated by TCRdb to the mid-2010s). In terms of the full investigation: T-cell immune reconstitution after TCRalphabeta/CD19-depleted allogeneic hematopoietic cell transplantation in children was quantitatively tracked in the study by means of TCR repertoire profiling. The investigation overall reported the following: The apparently early recovery of alphabetaT-cell counts about two months after transplant reportedly depended on only several hundred rapidly expanded clones that came from non-depleted graft cells. Over subsequent months, a decline in hyperexpanded clone frequencies was noted, and after one year, T-cell counts and TCRbeta diversity were mostly ascribed to newly produced T cells. In some patients, the high TCRbeta diversity seen at day 60 was put down to recipient T cells and intrathymic progenitors that had survived conditioning.

In light of the paper, this sample's treatment or condition label describes: allogeneic hematopoietic cell transplantation with graft depleted of TCRalphabeta T cells and CD19 B cells. The children who served as transplant recipients had been given grafts of TCRalphabeta/CD19-depleted allogeneic hematopoietic cells. This clonotype occurred many times. Its specific antigen is unknown. Nothing much larger sits one base from this clone, and base qualities are not available. Library preparation used PCR. These reads were obtained on an Illumina HiSeq 2500. Molecular barcoding was employed in the preparation of TCR libraries, with unique molecular identifiers being used to normalize TCRbeta repertoire quantification. TCRdb ran its own pipeline on the public reads, namely fastp trimming at Q25 and MiXCR clone calling, and kept in-frame beta chains. CDR3 protein sequences are deduplicated, and each keeps its most common genes and DNA. The sample includes 450,000 to 600,000 distinct CDR3 sequences, with 10% to 15% observed a single time. Together, the top ten hold approximately 2% of the sample.

The sample consisted of PBMCs, mostly from graft donor cells, taken 360 days after TCRalphabeta/CD19-depleted stem cell transplant. This receptor was identified in a male patient under 18 who had a stem cell transplant for acute myeloid leukemia, so the T cells may come from the graft donor.

The DNA is as follows: TGTGCCAGCAGCCAACGAGTCGGGACAGATAGGAATGAGCAGTTCTTC. This codes for CASSQRVGTDRNEQFF. Rearrangement joined TRBV14 to TRBJ2-1; 7 of the junction bases match TRBD1. V has 2 bases trimmed and J has 7 bases trimmed; junction bases matching no gene number 11. Via the germline V gene, CDR1 is SGHDN and CDR2 FVKESK. Inclusive of the bounding cysteine and phenylalanine, the CDR3 is 16 residues long. Just the 48-base CDR3 DNA is kept, in frame starting at base 1.